The T cell receptor beta chain under discussion was sequenced for a study of human T cells and chemical hapten exposure. Whole-study context: Donors were sensitized with 2% DPC on the upper inner arm.

This CDR3 has 20 amino acids. CDR1 is SGHAT, CDR2 FQDESV, per germline (reference sequence). Unmatched junction bases numbered 21, after V lost 4 bases and J lost 1 base. TCRdb processed the RACE reads anew with MiXCR; each CDR3 protein has one entry. The repertoire consists of around 160,000 distinct CDR3 sequences, with roughly 14% occurring once and the leading ten covering less than 2%. Time point specified: patch test 1, 2 weeks after DPC sensitization. Treatment meaning: therapeutic diphenylcyclopropenone sensitization with weekly scalp DPC. In its sample, this clonotype was seen a few times. The chain carries TRBV11-1 and TRBJ1-1; TRBD1 matches at 7 bases. The sample consisted of whole blood, taken in connection with sensitization to the hapten diphenylcyclopropenone (DPC). The TCR originated in a woman under 40 with alopecia areata. Some clones in this sample may be carry-over from other donors' samples. The CDR3 DNA sequence: TGTGCCAGCAGCTCCATCTCCGGGATTGAAACGGACAGGAAGAACACTGAAGCTTTCTTT. Translating gives CASSSISGIETDRKNTEAFF.